Below, 8 T cell receptor beta chains from the same sample are listed, as sequenced in a study of early T cells in non-severe SARS-CoV-2 infection. Each CDR3 protein gets one entry after TCRdb re-called the 5' RACE reads with MiXCR. The sample holds over 80,000 distinct CDR3 sequences; roughly 13% are singletons and the top ten take approximately 11%. Sequenced: whole blood. The receptors shown here come from an adult who was a healthcare worker with PCR-confirmed SARS-CoV-2 infection or an uninfected control (not recorded which).

This clonotype was counted between two and nine times. The chain carries TRBV29-1 and TRBJ2-3; 7 bases align to TRBD2. Germline V gives CDR1 SQVTM, CDR2 ANQGSEA. The CDR3 contains 13 residues. The J segment lost 3 bases and the V segment lost 6 bases, leaving 6 bases of the junction unmatched. This chain's CDR3 is CSVDSGETDTQYF. CDR3 nucleotide sequence: TGCAGCGTCGACAGCGGGGAGACAGATACGCAGTATTTT.

The J gene is TRBJ2-1, the V gene TRBV6-5, with TRBD1 as a possible D gene (5 bases). V was trimmed by 5 bases and J by 8 bases, leaving 16 bases between them. Germline lookup yields CDR1 MNHEY and CDR2 SVGAGI. The length of the CDR3 is 14 residues. The chain's CDR3 is CASSPGLLGHEQFF. The CDR3 DNA reads TGTGCCAGCAGTCCGGGCCTCCTGGGGCATGAGCAGTTCTTC.

This clonotype was seen only a few times. The chain uses TRBV3-1 and TRBJ1-6; TRBD1 agrees at 8 bases. Unmatched junction bases numbered 4, after V lost 2 bases and J lost 7 bases. This CDR3 has 15 amino acids. Germline-derived CDR1 and CDR2 are LGHDT and YNNKEL (reference sequence). This CDR3 is CASSQRTGMNSPLHF. As DNA, the CDR3 is TGTGCCAGCAGCCAACGGACAGGGATGAATTCACCCCTCCACTTT. Full variable domain (outside the CDR3, taken from reference TRBV3-1 and TRBJ1-6): DTAVSQTPKYLVTQMGNDKSIKCEQNLGHDTMYWYKQDSKKFLKIMFSYNNKELIINETVPNRFSPKSPDKAHLNLHINSLELGDSAVYFCASSQRTGMNSPLHFGNGTRLTVT.

This clonotype turned up a few times. The rearrangement joins TRBV20-1 to TRBJ1-5; a weak D match, TRBD1 (5 bases). Trimming cost V 4 bases and J 9 bases, with 13 bases left between them. The CDR3 spans 12 residues. Germline CDR1 reads DFQATT; CDR2 reads SNEGSKA (reference sequence). In DNA form, the CDR3 reads TGCAGTGCTATATCGGACATCCCGCCCCAGCATTTT. Its translation: CSAISDIPPQHF.

This clonotype was seen many times. The chain has TRBV28 and TRBJ2-7, with D possibly TRBD1 on 5 matching bases. Looked up from germline, CDR1 is MDHEN and CDR2 is SYDVKM. The CDR3 is 14 residues long. The V end was cut by 6 bases, the J end by 0 bases, with 12 bases between. CDR3 nucleotides: TGTGCCAGCAGGAGACAGATCAGCTCCTACGAGCAGTACTTC. This encodes CASRRQISSYEQYF.

At least ten counts were recorded for this clonotype. The chain has TRBV11-2 and TRBJ2-3; D is undetermined. CDR1 and CDR2 from the germline V gene are SGHAT and FQNNGV. With 3 bases removed from V and 0 bases from J, the gap between germline ends came to 10 bases. The CDR3 is 15 amino acids. The CDR3 region is CASSLGGTSTDTQYF. DNA for the CDR3: TGTGCCAGCAGCTTGGGCGGAACCAGCACAGATACGCAGTATTTT.

This clonotype has a handful of counts. V usage is TRBV29-1 and J usage is TRBJ2-7, with D hard to call. Germline CDR1 and CDR2: SQVTM and ANQGSEA. The V gene lost 5 bases and the J gene lost 6 bases, with 11 bases spanning the gap. The CDR3 covers 11 residues. The CDR3 loop reads CSVSSWSEQYF. The DNA of the CDR3 is TGCAGCGTTTCGTCCTGGAGCGAGCAGTACTTC.

This chain uses TRBV2 with TRBJ2-1; weak D call: TRBD1 (5 bases). Trimming pared 2 bases from V and 13 bases from J, leaving 12 bases between. CDR3 size: 12 residues. Germline CDR1 reads SNHLY; CDR2 reads FYNNEI. CDR3 nucleotides: TGTGCCAGCAGTGAAAGGGGATACGGACAGTTCTTC. This codes for CASSERGYGQFF.